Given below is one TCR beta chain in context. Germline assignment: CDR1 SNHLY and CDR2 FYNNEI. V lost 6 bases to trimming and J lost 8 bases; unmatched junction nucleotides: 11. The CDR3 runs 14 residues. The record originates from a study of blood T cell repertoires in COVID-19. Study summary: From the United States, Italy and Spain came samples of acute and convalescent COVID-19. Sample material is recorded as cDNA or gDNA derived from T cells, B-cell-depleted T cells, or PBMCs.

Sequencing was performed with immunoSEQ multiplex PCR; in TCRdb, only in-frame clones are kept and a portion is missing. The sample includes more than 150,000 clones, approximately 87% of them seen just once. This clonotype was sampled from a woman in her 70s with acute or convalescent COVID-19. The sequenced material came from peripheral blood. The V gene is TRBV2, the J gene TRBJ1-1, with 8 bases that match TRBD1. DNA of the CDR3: TGTGCCAGCAGGGAAAGGACAGGGAAAGGGGAAGCTTTCTTT. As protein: CASRERTGKGEAFF.